The 11 T cell receptor beta chains in this list originate from one sample, sequenced in a study of blood T cell repertoires in COVID-19. Measured with immunoSEQ multiplex PCR; TCRdb has only the in-frame clones, and not every one. The table records over 250,000 clones, around 84% of them present only once. What was sequenced was PBMCs or T cells enriched from blood (not recorded which). The receptor set was obtained from a young man with acute COVID-19.

This clone was recorded only once. In this CDR3 the conserved last residue, phenylalanine or tryptophan, is missing, so a read error is likely. No DNA is shown, since the ends of the CDR3 on it are uncertain; the CDR3 is the one TCRdb lists. The chain links TRBV12-3 or TRBV12-4 to TRBJ1-1. The CDR3 is 9 amino acids long, termini counted. CDR3 residues: CASSVGGVS.

The chain recombines TRBV9 with TRBJ1-2; D might be TRBD1 (6 bases). V lost 0 bases and J 4 bases, leaving 10 bases between the germline ends. The CDR3 is 14 residues long. Germline CDR1 and CDR2: SGDLS and YYNGEE. The CDR3 coding sequence is TGTGCCAGCAGCGTAGACAGGGCGGGCTATGGCTACACCTTC. Its protein product is CASSVDRAGYGYTF. The variable domain in full, with the rest retrieved from reference TRBV9 and TRBJ1-2, is DSGVTQTPKHLITATGQRVTLRCSPRSGDLSVYWYQQSLDQGLQFLIQYYNGEERAKGNILERFSAQQFPDLHSELNLSSLELGDSALYFCASSVDRAGYGYTFGSGTRLTVV.

The rearrangement uses TRBV10-3 and TRBJ2-1, with 9 bases aligning to TRBD2. Germline trimming cut 6 bases from V and 5 bases from J; bases unmatched to any gene: 5. Per the germline V gene, CDR1 is ENHRY and CDR2 is SYGVKD. The CDR3 spans 14 residues. The CDR3 is CAIRRSGGHNEQFF. Written as DNA, the CDR3 is TGTGCCATCAGGCGTAGCGGGGGCCACAATGAGCAGTTCTTC.

This clone has just one count. The gene calls are TRBV18 and TRBJ2-5; the D gene is possibly TRBD2 (5 bases). This CDR3 is built from 14 residues. V shed 3 bases and J shed 2 bases, with 10 bases lying between them. The germline gives CDR1 KGHSH, CDR2 LQKENI. CDR3 residues: CASSPWTGQETQYF. The CDR3 DNA sequence: TGTGCCAGCTCACCCTGGACGGGACAAGAGACCCAGTACTTC.

This chain joins TRBV10-3 and TRBJ1-4; no definite D call. The germline V gene encodes CDR1 ENHRY and CDR2 SYGVKD. With 8 bases removed from V and 3 bases from J, the gap between germline ends came to 13 bases. The length of the CDR3 is 14 residues. CDR3 coding DNA: TGTGCCATCTCTCGGGGTGGGTCTAATGAAAAACTGTTTTTT. Protein sequence: CAISRGGSNEKLFF.

The chain carries TRBV6-6 and TRBJ1-5; 7 positions agree with TRBD1. With V trimmed by 2 bases and J by 7 bases, 8 bases remained unmatched. Per the germline V gene, CDR1 is MNHNY and CDR2 is SVGAGI (reference sequence). This CDR3 spans 15 amino acids. CDR3 DNA sequence: TGTGCCAGCAGTTACGCAACAGGGGAGGAGCAGCCCCAGCATTTT. It yields the protein CASSYATGEEQPQHF.

This rearrangement joins TRBV12-3 or TRBV12-4 to TRBJ1-2; TRBD1 might be the D (5 bases). Deletions cut 4 bases from V and 5 bases from J, with 11 bases between. This CDR3 is built from 13 residues. The CDR3 loop reads CASSSLDSYGYTF. The CDR3 coding sequence is TGTGCCAGCAGTTCCCTAGACAGTTATGGCTACACCTTC.

The chain employs TRBV7-2 and TRBJ2-3; D perhaps matches TRBD2 (5 bases). This CDR3 has 14 residues. Germline V lookup: CDR1 SGHTA, CDR2 FQGNSA. V was shortened by 3 bases and J by 4 bases, with 11 bases between the two germline ends. DNA of the CDR3: TGTGCCAGCAGCTTGGGGAGAAAGGCAGATACGCAGTATTTT. Its translation is CASSLGRKADTQYF.

The rearrangement uses TRBV11-1 and TRBJ1-1; D perhaps matches TRBD1 (6 bases). The CDR3 totals 16 residues. Germline V gene lookup returns CDR1 SGHAT and CDR2 FQDESV (reference sequence). V dropped 5 bases and J dropped 6 bases, with 22 bases sitting between them. In nucleotides, the CDR3 is TGTGCCAGCAGCACGACAAACAGGGCGGGTGGATCTGAAGCTTTCTTT. Amino acid sequence: CASSTTNRAGGSEAFF.

Regarding this clone: Germline is not matched at one junction end, which may reflect a read error. V usage is TRBV5-5 and J usage is TRBJ1-2; TRBD1 aligns across 7 bases. The germline gives CDR1 SGHKS, CDR2 YYEKEE (reference sequence). The CDR3 runs 17 residues. Here the CDR3 reads CASSLSSGTVNLYRYTF. The CDR3 DNA sequence: TGTGCCAGCAGCTTGTCGTCGGGGACAGTAAACCTCTATCGCTACACCTTC.

This clone has only one observation. The genes are TRBV5-4 and TRBJ2-1; 8 bases are shared with TRBD2. Trimming removed 4 bases from V and 6 bases from J; junction bases left unmatched: 15. This CDR3 has 17 amino acids. The germline V gene has CDR1 SGHNT and CDR2 YYREEE (reference sequence). DNA for the CDR3: TGTGCCAGCAGCAATAGCGGGACTCTACTTATCACCAATGAGCAGTTCTTC. Translated: CASSNSGTLLITNEQFF.